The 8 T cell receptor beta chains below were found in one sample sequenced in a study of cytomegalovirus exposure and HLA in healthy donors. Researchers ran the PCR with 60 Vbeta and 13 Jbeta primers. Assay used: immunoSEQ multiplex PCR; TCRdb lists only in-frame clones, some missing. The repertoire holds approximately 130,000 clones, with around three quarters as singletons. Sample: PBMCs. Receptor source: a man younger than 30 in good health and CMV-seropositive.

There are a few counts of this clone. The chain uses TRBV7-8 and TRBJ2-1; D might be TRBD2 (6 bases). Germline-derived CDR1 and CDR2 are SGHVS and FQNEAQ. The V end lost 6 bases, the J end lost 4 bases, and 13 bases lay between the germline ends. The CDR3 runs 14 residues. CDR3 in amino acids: CASRGGGAYNEQFF. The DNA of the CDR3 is TGTGCCAGCAGGGGCGGCGGGGCTTACAATGAGCAGTTCTTC.

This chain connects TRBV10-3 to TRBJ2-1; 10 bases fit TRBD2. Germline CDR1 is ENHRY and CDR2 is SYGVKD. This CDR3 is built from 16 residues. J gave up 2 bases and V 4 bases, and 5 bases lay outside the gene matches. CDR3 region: CAISVSSGSPYNEQFF. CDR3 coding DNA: TGTGCCATCAGTGTATCTAGCGGGAGCCCCTACAATGAGCAGTTCTTC.

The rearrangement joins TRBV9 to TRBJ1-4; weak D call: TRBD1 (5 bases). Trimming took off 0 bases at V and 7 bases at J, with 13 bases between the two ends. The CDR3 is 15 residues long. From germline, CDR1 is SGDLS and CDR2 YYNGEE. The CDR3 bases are TGTGCCAGCAGCGTAGGGGTGGGGCGAAGTGAAAAACTGTTTTTT. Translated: CASSVGVGRSEKLFF. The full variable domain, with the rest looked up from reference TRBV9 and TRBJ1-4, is DSGVTQTPKHLITATGQRVTLRCSPRSGDLSVYWYQQSLDQGLQFLIQYYNGEERAKGNILERFSAQQFPDLHSELNLSSLELGDSALYFCASSVGVGRSEKLFFGSGTQLSVL.

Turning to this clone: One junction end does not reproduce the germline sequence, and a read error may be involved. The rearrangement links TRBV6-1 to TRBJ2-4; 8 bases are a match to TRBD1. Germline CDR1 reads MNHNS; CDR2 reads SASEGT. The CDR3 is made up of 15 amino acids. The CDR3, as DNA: TGTGCCAGCAGTGTCTCCTCGACAGGGGAAAACAGTCAGTACTTC. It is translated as CASSVSSTGENSQYF.

This CDR3 reads CASSLAKGISHEQYF. The CDR3 coding sequence is TGCGCCAGCAGCTTGGCCAAGGGGATTTCCCACGAGCAGTACTTC. V usage is TRBV5-1 and J usage is TRBJ2-5, with TRBD1 as a possible D gene (5 bases). The J call could be wrong; TRBJ2-7 is a better fit for the DNA end. The length of the CDR3 is 15 residues. Germline V gives CDR1 SGHRS, CDR2 YFSETQ.

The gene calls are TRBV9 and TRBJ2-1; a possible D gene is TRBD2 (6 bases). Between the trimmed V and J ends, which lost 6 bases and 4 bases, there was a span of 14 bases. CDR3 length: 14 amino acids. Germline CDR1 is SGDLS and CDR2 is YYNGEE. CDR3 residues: CASTPGSGYNEQFF. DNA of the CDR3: TGTGCCAGCACCCCCGGGAGCGGGTACAATGAGCAGTTCTTC.

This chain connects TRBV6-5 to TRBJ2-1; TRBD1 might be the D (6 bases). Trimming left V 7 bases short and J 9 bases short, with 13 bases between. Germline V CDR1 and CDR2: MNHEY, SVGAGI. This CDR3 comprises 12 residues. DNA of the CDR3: TGTGCCAGCATCGGAACCAGGGGTGAGCAGTTCTTC. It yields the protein CASIGTRGEQFF.

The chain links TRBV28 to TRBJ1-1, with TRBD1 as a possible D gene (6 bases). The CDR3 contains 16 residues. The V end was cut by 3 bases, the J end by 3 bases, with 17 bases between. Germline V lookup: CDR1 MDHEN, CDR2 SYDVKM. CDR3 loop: CASSFLDAGVHTEAFF. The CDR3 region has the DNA TGTGCCAGCAGTTTCCTTGACGCAGGGGTGCACACTGAAGCTTTCTTT.